The sequence of this T cell receptor (beta chain) was determined in a study of blood T cell repertoires in COVID-19. The overall study: Acute-phase and convalescent COVID-19 samples originated in the United States, Italy and Spain. Nucleic acid was either cDNA or gDNA, and it came from T cells, B-cell-depleted T cells, or PBMCs.

In the authors' workflow: Scientists estimated how many nucleated cells there were by amplifying reference gene primers. Measured with immunoSEQ multiplex PCR; TCRdb has only the in-frame clones, and not every one. D and trimming were read from the DNA, whereas the V and J calls and clone size are those reported in that table. The sample comprises more than 95,000 clones, around 84% of which are singletons, and 26% rests with the top ten. Germline V CDR1 and CDR2: MGHDK, SYGVNS. V was trimmed by 3 bases and J by 7 bases, leaving 7 bases between them. This CDR3 has 12 amino acids. This sequence joins TRBV25-1 and TRBJ2-1, with D maybe TRBD1 (5 bases). The sample consisted of peripheral blood. The TCR sequence derives from a man aged 55 to 69 with acute or convalescent COVID-19. The CDR3 reads CASSDQGNEQFF. CDR3 nucleotide sequence: TGTGCCAGCAGTGACCAGGGTAATGAGCAGTTCTTC.